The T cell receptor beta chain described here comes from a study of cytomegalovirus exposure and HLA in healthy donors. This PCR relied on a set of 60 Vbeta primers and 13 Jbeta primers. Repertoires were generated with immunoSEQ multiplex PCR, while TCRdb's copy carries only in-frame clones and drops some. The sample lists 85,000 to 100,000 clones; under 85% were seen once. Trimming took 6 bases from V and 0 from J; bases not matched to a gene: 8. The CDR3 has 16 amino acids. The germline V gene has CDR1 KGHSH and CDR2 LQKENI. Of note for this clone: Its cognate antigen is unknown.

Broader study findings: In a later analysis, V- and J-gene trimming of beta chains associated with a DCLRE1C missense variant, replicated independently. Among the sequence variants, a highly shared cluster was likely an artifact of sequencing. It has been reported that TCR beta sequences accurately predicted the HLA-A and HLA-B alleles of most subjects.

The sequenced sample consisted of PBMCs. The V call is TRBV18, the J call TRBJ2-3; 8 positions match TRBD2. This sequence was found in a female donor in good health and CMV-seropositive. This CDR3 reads CASSPLSGASTDTQYF. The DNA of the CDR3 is TGTGCCAGCTCTCCTCTTAGCGGGGCTAGCACAGATACGCAGTATTTT.